This TCR beta chain originates from a study of cytomegalovirus exposure and HLA in healthy donors. Study-level background: In a later analysis, the roughly 110 validation repertoires were reported to have used the same platform as the 666 first-cohort repertoires. The study, taken as a whole, reports: Most TCR sequences proved rare, with some public TCRs found in many donors. A few chains linked to CMV were shown in vitro to be specific for CMV antigens.

Among the 110 or so subjects of the validation cohort, separate from the approximately 670-subject first cohort, were the donors. Germline V gives CDR1 SGHRS, CDR2 YFSETQ. Germline trimming cut 4 bases from V and 4 bases from J; bases unmatched to any gene: 3. The CDR3 contains 14 residues. A remark on this clone: Antigen: not known.

Produced via immunoSEQ multiplex PCR; TCRdb's table is partial and in-frame only. The sample has roughly 90,000 clones; 85% to 95% are singletons. The specimen sequenced was PBMCs. This TCR derives from a young woman in good health and CMV-seropositive. The genes are TRBV5-1 and TRBJ1-4, with 8 positions matching TRBD1. The CDR3 DNA is TGCGCCAGCAGCGCGGACAGGGTTAATGAAAAACTGTTTTTT. Its protein product is CASSADRVNEKLFF.